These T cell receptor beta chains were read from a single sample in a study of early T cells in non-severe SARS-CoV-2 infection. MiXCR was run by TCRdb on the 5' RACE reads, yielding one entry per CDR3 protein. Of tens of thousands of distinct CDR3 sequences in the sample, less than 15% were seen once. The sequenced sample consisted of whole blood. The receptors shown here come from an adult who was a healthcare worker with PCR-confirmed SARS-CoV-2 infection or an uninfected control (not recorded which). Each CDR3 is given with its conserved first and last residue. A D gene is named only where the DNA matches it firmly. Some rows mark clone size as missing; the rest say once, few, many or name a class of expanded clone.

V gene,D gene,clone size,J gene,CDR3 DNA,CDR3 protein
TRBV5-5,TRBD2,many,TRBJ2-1,TGTGCCAGCAGCTTGGAAGGACTAGCGGGAGACGAGCAGTTCTTC,CASSLEGLAGDEQFF
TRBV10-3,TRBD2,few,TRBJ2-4,TGTGCCATCAGTGAGGAACTAGCGGGAGGCGTGGTCAAAAACATTCAGTACTTC,CAISEELAGGVVKNIQYF
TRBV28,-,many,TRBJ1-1,TGTGCCAGCAGTTTCCTAAGGAACACTGAAGCTTTCTTT,CASSFLRNTEAFF
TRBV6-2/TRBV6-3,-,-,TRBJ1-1,TGTGCCGTTCAACGGAACACGAACACTGAAGCTTTCTTT,CAVQRNTNTEAFF
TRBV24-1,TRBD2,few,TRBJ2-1,TGTGCCACCAGTGGTGATGAAGCGGGGGCCTACAATGAGCAGTTCTTC,CATSGDEAGAYNEQFF
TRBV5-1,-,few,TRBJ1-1,TGCGCCAGCAGCTTCGGTGCCCAGACTGAAGCTTTCTTT,CASSFGAQTEAFF
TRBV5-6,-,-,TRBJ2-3,TGTGCCAGCAGCTTACAGCGCACAGATACGCAGTATTTT,CASSLQRTDTQYF
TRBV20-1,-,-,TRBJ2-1,TGCAGTGCTCAGCAAGACGCGAATGAGCAGTTCTTC,CSAQQDANEQFF
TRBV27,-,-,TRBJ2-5,TGTGCCAGCAGTTTACAAGGGGGGACCCAGTACTTC,CASSLQGGTQYF
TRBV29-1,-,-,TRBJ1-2,TGCAGCGTTGTTTCCATCGCCGGGAACTATGGCTACACCTTC,CSVVSIAGNYGYTF
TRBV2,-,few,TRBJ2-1,TGTGCCAGCAGTCAGATAGCGTTGGGCCAGTTCTTC,CASSQIALGQFF
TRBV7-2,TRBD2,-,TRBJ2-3,TGTGCCAGCAGCGCCATAGCGGGGTTGAGGGGAGATACGCAGTATTTT,CASSAIAGLRGDTQYF
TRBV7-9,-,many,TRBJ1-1,TGTGCCAGCAGATATGATAACCTTGACACTGAAGCTTTCTTT,CASRYDNLDTEAFF
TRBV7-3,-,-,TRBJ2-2,TGTGCCAGCAGCCCCACCGGGCGGGTCCGGGAGCTGTTTTTT,CASSPTGRVRELFF
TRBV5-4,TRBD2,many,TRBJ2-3,TGTGCCAGCAGCTTGGGGGCTGGCGGGGGGGAAGCAGATACGCAGTATTTT,CASSLGAGGGEADTQYF
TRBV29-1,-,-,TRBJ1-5,TGCAGCGTTCGGACAGCCAGCAATCAGCCCCAGCATTTT,CSVRTASNQPQHF
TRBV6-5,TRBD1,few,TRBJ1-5,TGTGCCAGCAGCCCCGGGGACAGGGGGCAAAATCAGCCCCAGCATTTT,CASSPGDRGQNQPQHF
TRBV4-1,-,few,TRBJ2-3,TGCGCCAGCAGCCTGCTTTTGACTACCACAGATACGCAGTATTTT,CASSLLLTTTDTQYF
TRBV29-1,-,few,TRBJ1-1,TGCAGCGTTGAAAGAGGGACAAGACAGGCTGCCGAAGCTTTCTTT,CSVERGTRQAAEAFF
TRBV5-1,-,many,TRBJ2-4,TGCGCCAGCAGCCCAGGGACGGACCCCCCCATTCAGTACTTC,CASSPGTDPPIQYF
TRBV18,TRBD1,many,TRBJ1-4,TGTGCCAGCTCGCCCGGGACAGATGAAAAACTGTTTTTT,CASSPGTDEKLFF
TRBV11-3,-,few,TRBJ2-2,TGTGCCAGCAGCGCAGGGGAGAGCACCGGGGAGCTGTTTTTT,CASSAGESTGELFF
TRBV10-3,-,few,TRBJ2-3,TGTGCCATCAGTGAGTTTGGTGGCGGGGAGGCAGATACGCAGTATTTT,CAISEFGGGEADTQYF
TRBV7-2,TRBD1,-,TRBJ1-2,TGTGCCAGCAGCTTAGGACAGGGAGGCTATGGCTACACCTTC,CASSLGQGGYGYTF
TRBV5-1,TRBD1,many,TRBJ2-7,TGCGCCAGCAGCTCGCGACAGGGGACCTCCTACGAGCAGTACTTC,CASSSRQGTSYEQYF
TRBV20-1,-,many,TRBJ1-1,TGCAGTGCTAGAGAGGCGGCTACTGAAGCTTTCTTT,CSAREAATEAFF
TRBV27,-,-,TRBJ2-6,TGTGCCAGCACGTTCCTGCGGCAGGCGACACTCTCTGGGGCCAACGTCCTGACTTTC,CASTFLRQATLSGANVLTF
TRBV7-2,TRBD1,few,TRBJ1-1,TGTGCCAGCAGCTTAGTTGTGACAGGGGAAGCTTTCTTT,CASSLVVTGEAFF
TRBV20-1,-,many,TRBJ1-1,TGCAGTGCCACGGGAGGGGGGAACACTGAAGCTTTCTTT,CSATGGGNTEAFF
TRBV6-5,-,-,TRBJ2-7,TGTGCCAGTCAGGACAGAGCCTACGAGCAGTACTTC,CASQDRAYEQYF
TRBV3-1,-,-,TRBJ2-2,TGTGCCAGCAGCCAAGATCAAGGTCACACCGGGGAGCTGTTTTTT,CASSQDQGHTGELFF
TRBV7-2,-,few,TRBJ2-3,TGTGCCAGCAGCGAACAGGGGGGGTTGGCAGATACGCAGTATTTT,CASSEQGGLADTQYF
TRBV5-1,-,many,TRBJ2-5,TGCGCCAGCAGCTCGCGACTGGGGAGGTACCAAGAGACCCAGTACTTC,CASSSRLGRYQETQYF
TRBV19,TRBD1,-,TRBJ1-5,TGTGCCAGTAGTATCGACAGGGAGGTCGATCAGCCCCAGCATTTT,CASSIDREVDQPQHF
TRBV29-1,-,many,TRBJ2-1,TGCAGCGTTTATACCGGGAATGAGCAGTTCTTC,CSVYTGNEQFF
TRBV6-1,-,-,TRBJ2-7,TGTGCCAGCAGTGAAGCAGGGGGGCGTATTTACGAGCAGTACTTC,CASSEAGGRIYEQYF
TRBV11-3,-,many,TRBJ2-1,TGTGCCAGCAGCTTGAGGCCTCAGTCCTACAATGAGCAGTTCTTC,CASSLRPQSYNEQFF
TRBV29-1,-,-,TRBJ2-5,TGCAGCGTTGATTGGGGCGTCGGGGAGACCCAGTACTTC,CSVDWGVGETQYF
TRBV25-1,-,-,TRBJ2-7,TGTGCCAGCAGTGAATATGGGACCGGGACTTTTACCTACGAGCAGTACTTC,CASSEYGTGTFTYEQYF
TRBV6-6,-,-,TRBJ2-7,TGTGCCAGCAGTTACGTGTCTTACGAGCAGTACTTC,CASSYVSYEQYF
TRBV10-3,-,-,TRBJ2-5,TGTGCCATCGGGGTAAGGGGTCAAGAGACCCAGTACTTC,CAIGVRGQETQYF